This T cell receptor beta chain originates from a study of identical twins. Study-level results: Fewer insertions marked abundant cord blood beta clonotypes; young adult naive trended weakly, memory not at all. Surplus twin overlap in beta out-of-frame sequences was less pronounced.

On this clonotype: Its target is unknown.

Each donor (without exception) was a healthy Caucasian. CDR3 length: 12 residues. Trimming removed 7 bases at V and 0 bases at J, with 9 bases between. CDR1 is DFQATT and CDR2 is SNEGSKA in the germline V gene (reference sequence). MiXCR, applied by TCRdb to the 5' RACE reads, yields one record per CDR3 protein. The table has about 520,000 distinct CDR3 sequences, about 20% seen once. Separately, the same data were catalogued under a study of T cells expressing NK-cell markers.

The sample comprised CD4+ T cells sorted from blood. The chain couples TRBV20-1 to TRBJ1-1; D gene ambiguous. The receptor was isolated from a woman between 18 and 29 years old in good health. CDR3 protein: CSDSPLNTEAFF. The CDR3, as DNA: TGCAGTGACTCACCGCTGAACACTGAAGCTTTCTTT.